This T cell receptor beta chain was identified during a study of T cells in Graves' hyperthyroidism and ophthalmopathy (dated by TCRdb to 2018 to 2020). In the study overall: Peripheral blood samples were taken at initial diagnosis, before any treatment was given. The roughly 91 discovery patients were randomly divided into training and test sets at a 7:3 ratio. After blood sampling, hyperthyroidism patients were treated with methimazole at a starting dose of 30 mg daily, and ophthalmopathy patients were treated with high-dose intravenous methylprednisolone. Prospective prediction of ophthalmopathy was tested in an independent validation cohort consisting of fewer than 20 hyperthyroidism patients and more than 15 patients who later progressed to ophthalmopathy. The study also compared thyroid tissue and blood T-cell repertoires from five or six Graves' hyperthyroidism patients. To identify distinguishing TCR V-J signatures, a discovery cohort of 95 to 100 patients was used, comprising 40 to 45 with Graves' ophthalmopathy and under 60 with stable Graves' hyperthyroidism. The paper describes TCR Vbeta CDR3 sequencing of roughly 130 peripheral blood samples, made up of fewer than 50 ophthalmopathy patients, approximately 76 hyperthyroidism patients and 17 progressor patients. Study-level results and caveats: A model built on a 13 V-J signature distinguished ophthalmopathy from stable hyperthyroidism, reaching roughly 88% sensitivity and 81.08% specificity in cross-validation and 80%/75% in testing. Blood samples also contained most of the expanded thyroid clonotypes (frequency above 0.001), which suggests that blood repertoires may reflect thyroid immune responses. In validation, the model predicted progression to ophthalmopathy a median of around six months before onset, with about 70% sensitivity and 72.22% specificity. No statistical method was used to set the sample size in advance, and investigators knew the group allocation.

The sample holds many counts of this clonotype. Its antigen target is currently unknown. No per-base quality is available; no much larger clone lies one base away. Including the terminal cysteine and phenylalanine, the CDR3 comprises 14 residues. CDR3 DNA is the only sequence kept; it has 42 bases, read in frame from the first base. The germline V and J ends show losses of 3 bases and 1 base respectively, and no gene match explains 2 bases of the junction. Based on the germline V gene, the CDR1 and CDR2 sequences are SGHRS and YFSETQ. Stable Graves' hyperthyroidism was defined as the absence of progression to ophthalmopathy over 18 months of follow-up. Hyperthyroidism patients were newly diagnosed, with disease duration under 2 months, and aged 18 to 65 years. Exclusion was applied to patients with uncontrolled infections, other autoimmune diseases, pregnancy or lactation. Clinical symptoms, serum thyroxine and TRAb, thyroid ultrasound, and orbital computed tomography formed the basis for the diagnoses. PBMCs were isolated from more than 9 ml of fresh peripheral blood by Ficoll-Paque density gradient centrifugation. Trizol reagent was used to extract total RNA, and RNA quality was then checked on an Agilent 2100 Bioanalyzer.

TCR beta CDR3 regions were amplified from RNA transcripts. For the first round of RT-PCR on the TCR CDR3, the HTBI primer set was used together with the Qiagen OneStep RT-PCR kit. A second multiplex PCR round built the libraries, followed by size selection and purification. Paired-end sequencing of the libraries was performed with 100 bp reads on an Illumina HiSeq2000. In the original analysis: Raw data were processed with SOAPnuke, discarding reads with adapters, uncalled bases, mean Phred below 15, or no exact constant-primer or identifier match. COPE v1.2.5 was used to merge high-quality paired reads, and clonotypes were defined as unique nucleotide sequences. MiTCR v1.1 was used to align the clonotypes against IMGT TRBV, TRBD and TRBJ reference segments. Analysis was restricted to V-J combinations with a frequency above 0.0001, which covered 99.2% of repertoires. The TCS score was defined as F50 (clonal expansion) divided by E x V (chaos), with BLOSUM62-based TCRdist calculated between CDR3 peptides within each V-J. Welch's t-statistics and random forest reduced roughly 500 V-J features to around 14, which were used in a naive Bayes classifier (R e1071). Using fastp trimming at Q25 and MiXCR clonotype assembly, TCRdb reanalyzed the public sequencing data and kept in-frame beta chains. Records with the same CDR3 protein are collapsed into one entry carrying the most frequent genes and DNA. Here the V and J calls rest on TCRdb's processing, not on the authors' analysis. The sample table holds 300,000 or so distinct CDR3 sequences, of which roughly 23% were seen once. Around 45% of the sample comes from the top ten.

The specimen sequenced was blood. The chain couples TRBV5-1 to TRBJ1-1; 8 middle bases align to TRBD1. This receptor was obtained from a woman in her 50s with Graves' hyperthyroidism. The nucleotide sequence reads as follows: TGCGCCAGCAGCTCGGACAGGGCGAACACTGAAGCTTTCTTT. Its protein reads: CASSSDRANTEAFF.